The present entry profiles one T cell receptor (beta chain) with its context. Its antigen remains undetermined. No qualities accompany the bases; no much larger clone lies one base away. The data stem from a study of shared clonotypes between healthy human individuals (dated by TCRdb to 2019 to 2021). As for the study more broadly: The cohort included a few men and two women between 18 and 49 years of age. Per donor, three plates each were used for CD4 naive and CD4 memory, two for CD8 naive, and one for CD8 memory. To estimate repertoire size and how much clonotypes are shared between individuals, the study performed deep sequencing of blood TCR repertoires from a few healthy adults. To increase sequencing depth and limit assay-specific biases, different laboratories used diverse techniques to prepare libraries and sequence TCR repertoires. Leukapheresis yielded between about 0.94 and 8.9 billion PBMCs per donor. The study at large found these results: Naive subsets generally had larger estimated clonotype richness than memory subsets. Based on pairwise subsampling, the degree of clonotype sharing among donors was expected to be affected by sequencing depth. Higher generation probabilities were observed for clonotypes shared by all four sorted-subset donors than for non-shared clonotypes. Sampling was restricted to blood, and TCR repertoires in tissue are likely to differ from TCR repertoires in blood. Because the study included a small number of donors, the genetic and exposure-history diversity represented was limited. When a handful of donors were compared, the shared fraction of clonotypes was 5% to 6.5% for naive CD4, over 3% for naive CD8, 2.3% for memory CD4, and around 0.4% for memory CD8. Incomplete sequencing was indicated by rarefaction of sorted-subset datasets, despite the large sequencing depth.

Using the deep immunoSEQ assay, multiplex PCR amplified TCR CDR3 regions from genomic DNA. Extracted genomic DNA from each cell subset was spread evenly across all wells of several immunoSEQ 96-well plates, with each plate serving as a replicate. For sorted subsets, approximately 0.2 ug of genomic DNA, equivalent to around 31,000 T cell genomes, went into each replicate PCR. Purified libraries were quantified with a Qubit 3.0 fluorometer, sized on a Bioanalyzer 2100, and re-quantified with the KAPA Library Quantification kit. A separate single-read 150-cycle Illumina NextSeq 550 flow cell was used to sequence each immunoSEQ 96-well plate. Under the source paper's analysis protocol: Because the immunoSEQ output included only junctional sequences and no quality scores, the filtering could not be the same as the filtering used for full-length reads. To assign V/J genes and CDR3, sequences were annotated against IMGT germline references using PyIR, a Python wrapper for IgBLAST v1.9. Reads were removed for weak V/J assignments (E-value above 1e-6), missing CDR3, stop codons, out-of-frame junctions, or ambiguous translated residues. A V3J clonotype was defined by an identical inferred V gene, J gene, and CDR3 amino acid sequence. The percentage overlap between two repertoires was calculated by dividing the number of shared unique clonotypes by the size of the smaller repertoire. Three approaches were used to assess repertoire richness: RTK rarefaction, the Chao1 estimator, and Recon v2.1 estimates of unobserved clonotypes. Generation probabilities for all TCRbeta clonotypes obtained by the gDNA method from a handful of donors were computed using OLGA. In TCRdb, the immuneACCESS table is reduced to in-frame sequences with V and J assigned. These tables do not hold every clone; where another copy was compared, an unresolved V gene accounts for under half, and the others remain unexplained. Clonal size and the V and J genes are those of that table, whereas D and trimming came from the DNA. This sample holds under 1 million clones; 92% were observed only once. The top ten clones comprise 24% of the sample.

The junction carries 19 bases between V and J, which are trimmed by 1 base and 3 bases respectively. Taken from the germline V gene, the CDR1 and CDR2 loops are SGDLS and YYNGEE. CDR3 length: 18 amino acids, cysteine to phenylalanine. Of all the DNA, just the CDR3 is kept, 54 bases in frame from base 1. For the CD8 naive samples, CD45RO-negative cells were positively selected for CCR7, yielding a CD45RA+CCR7+ population from which TemRA cells were excluded. Healthy HIV-negative adults with no recently reported acute infections or vaccinations were included as donors. Every donor was a Caucasian adult living in Nashville, Tennessee, USA. Blood was collected by leukapheresis, and PBMCs were isolated by Ficoll-Histopaque density gradient centrifugation and then cryopreserved in liquid nitrogen vapor phase. Analytical flow cytometry was used to check the purity and quantity of every magnetically sorted T cell population. Genomic DNA was isolated from each sorted fraction and quantified by UV absorbance on a Nanodrop 2000c.

Recombination joined TRBV9 with TRBJ2-2; the D region possibly corresponds to TRBD1 (7 bases align). The clonotype originates from a man aged 30-40 years in good health. The specimen was naive CD8+ T cells sorted from blood. Explained via the paper, the cell subset or site label denotes: CD45RA+CCR7+. The nucleotide sequence reads as follows: TGTGCCAGCAGCGTACCCGGGTTTGGCAGGGGGGACACCGGGGAGCTGTTTTTT. Translated, it reads CASSVPGFGRGDTGELFF.